This entry features one TCR beta chain sequence. The sample holds a few counts of this clone. The clone's antigen remains unknown. Within one base of it there is no much larger clone, and no base qualities were kept. Collaborating institutions collected whole blood in K2EDTA tubes following their own protocols. Collaborator samples were shipped for TCRbeta analysis as frozen whole blood, isolated PBMCs, or DNA extracted from either sample type. This record comes from a study of blood T cell repertoires in COVID-19 (dated by TCRdb to 2018 to 2020). Regarding the study in general: Samples covering the acute and convalescent phases of COVID-19 were provided by collaborators in the United States, Italy and Spain. Subjects who had been exposed to COVID-19, were actively infected with it, or had recovered from it provided the deeply sampled blood TCRbeta repertoires that made up the dataset. Samples came from the ongoing ImmuneRACE study (first 160 participants) plus 1,254 subjects from 6 global collaborators. A freely available public database, intended as a resource for researchers studying the immune response to SARS-CoV-2, is where the repertoires were released. Where available, HLA class I and class II types were obtained from metadata supplied by the sample provider rather than from assay-based typing. The material from the prospective study consisted of cDNA or gDNA derived from T cells, B-cell-depleted T cells, or PBMCs. Sample metadata almost always included a de-identified subject ID, COVID-19 status, age in years and sex.

For this chain, trimming is 4 bases at the V end and 2 bases at the J end, and the number of junction bases without a gene match is 6. Based on the germline V gene, the CDR1 and CDR2 sequences are SGHRS and YFSETQ. Including the terminal cysteine and phenylalanine, the CDR3 comprises 15 residues. Just CDR3 DNA is preserved here, 45 bases in frame from base 1. TCRbeta CDR3 regions were amplified from genomic DNA by means of the immunoSEQ Assay, a bias-controlled multiplex PCR. In the authors' own workflow: Nucleated cell counts per sample were estimated from amplification of reference gene primers within the assay. To quantify the absolute abundance of each unique TCRbeta CDR3 rearrangement, sequence reads were collapsed and filtered. For each sample, productive Simpson clonality was calculated as the square root of Simpson's diversity index over productive rearrangements. TCRdb limited this immuneACCESS table to in-frame rearrangements with V and J called. A share of clones is missing; checked studies link under half to unresolved V genes, and the rest is unexplained. Clone size and V and J calls were adopted from that table, with D and trimming inferred from the DNA. The sample has 70,000 to 100,000 clones on record, 90% of them singletons. Around 4.1% of the sample is held by the ten biggest clonotypes.

Broader findings and caveats from the paper: The quantity of clinical and demographic metadata differed by source and by participant and was supplied without curation.

The rearrangement combines TRBV5-1 with TRBJ1-3; TRBD1 fits 7 bases in the junction. Specimen: peripheral blood. This sequence was found in a woman older than 75 with active or convalescent COVID-19. The CDR3 region: CASSPGGSAGNTIYF. The nucleotide sequence is given as TGCGCCAGCAGCCCAGGGGGTTCCGCTGGAAACACCATATATTTT.